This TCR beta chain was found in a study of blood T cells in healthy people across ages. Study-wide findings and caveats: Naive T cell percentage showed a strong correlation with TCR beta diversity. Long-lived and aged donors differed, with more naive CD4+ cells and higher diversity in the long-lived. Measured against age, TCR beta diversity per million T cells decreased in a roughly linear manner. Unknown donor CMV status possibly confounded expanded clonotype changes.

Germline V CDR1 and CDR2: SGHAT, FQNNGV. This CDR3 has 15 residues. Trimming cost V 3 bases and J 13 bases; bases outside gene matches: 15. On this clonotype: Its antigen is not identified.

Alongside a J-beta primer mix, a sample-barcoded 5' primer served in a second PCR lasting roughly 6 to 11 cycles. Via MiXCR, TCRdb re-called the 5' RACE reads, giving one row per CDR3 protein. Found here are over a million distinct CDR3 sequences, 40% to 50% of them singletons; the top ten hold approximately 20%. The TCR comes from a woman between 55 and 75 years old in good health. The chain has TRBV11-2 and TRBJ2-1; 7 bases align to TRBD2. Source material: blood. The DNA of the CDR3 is TGTGCCAGCAGCTTCGGGACTACCAAGGTGGAGACCCAGTTCTTC. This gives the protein CASSFGTTKVETQFF.